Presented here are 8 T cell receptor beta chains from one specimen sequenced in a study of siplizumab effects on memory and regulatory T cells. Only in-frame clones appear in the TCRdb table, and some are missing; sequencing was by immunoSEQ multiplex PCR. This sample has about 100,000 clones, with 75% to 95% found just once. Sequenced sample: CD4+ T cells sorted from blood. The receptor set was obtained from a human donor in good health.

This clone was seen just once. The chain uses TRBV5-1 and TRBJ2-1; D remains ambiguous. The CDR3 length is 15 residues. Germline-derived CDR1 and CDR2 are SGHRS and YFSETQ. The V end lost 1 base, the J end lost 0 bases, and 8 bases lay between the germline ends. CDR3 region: CASSLYGSSYNEQFF. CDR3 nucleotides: TGCGCCAGCAGCTTGTACGGTAGCTCCTACAATGAGCAGTTCTTC.

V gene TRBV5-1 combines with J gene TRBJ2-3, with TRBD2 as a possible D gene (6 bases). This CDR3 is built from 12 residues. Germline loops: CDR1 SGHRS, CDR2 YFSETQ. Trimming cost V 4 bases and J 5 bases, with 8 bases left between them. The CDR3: CASSRDLDTQYF. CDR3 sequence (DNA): TGCGCCAGCAGCCGGGACTTAGATACGCAGTATTTT.

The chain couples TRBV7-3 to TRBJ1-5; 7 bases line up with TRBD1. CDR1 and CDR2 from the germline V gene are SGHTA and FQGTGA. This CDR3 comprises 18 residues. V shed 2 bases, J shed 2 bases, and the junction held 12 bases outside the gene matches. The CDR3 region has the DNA TGTGCCAGCAGCTTACGGAGGAGACAGGGCGACGGCAATCAGCCCCAGCATTTT. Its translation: CASSLRRRQGDGNQPQHF.

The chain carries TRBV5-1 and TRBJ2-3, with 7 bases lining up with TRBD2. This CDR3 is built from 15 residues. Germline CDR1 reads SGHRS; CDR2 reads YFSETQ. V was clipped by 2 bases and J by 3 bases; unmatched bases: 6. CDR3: CASSLQRGDTDTQYF. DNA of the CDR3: TGCGCCAGCAGCTTACAGCGGGGAGATACAGATACGCAGTATTTT.

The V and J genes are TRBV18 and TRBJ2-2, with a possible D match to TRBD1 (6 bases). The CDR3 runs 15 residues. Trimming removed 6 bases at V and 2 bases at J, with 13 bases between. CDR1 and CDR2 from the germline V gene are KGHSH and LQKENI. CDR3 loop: CASSRNRVNTGELFF. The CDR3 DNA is TGTGCCAGCTCGCGCAACAGGGTTAACACCGGGGAGCTGTTTTTT. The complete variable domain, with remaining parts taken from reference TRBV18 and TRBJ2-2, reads NAGVMQNPRHLVRRRGQEARLRCSPMKGHSHVYWYRQLPEEGLKFMVYLQKENIIDESGMPKERFSAEFPKEGPSILRIQQVVRGDSAAYFCASSRNRVNTGELFFGEGSRLTVL.

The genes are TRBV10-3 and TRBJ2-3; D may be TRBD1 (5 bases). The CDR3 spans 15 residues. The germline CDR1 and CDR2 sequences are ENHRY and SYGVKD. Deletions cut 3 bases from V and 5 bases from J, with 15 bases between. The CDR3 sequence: CAISEGATTRDTQYF. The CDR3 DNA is TGTGCCATCAGTGAAGGGGCCACAACCAGAGATACGCAGTATTTT.

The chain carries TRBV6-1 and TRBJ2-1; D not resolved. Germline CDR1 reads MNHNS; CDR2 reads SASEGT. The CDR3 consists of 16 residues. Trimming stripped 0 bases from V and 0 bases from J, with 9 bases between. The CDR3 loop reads CASSEALTHSYNEQFF. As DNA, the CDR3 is TGTGCCAGCAGTGAAGCGCTTACCCACTCCTACAATGAGCAGTTCTTC.

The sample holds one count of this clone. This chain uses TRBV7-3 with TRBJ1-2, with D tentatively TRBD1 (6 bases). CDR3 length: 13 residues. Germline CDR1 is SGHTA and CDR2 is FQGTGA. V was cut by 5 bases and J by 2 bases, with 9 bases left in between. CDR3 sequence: CASSLRGNYGYTF. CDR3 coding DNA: TGTGCCAGCAGCCTTAGGGGGAACTATGGCTACACCTTC.